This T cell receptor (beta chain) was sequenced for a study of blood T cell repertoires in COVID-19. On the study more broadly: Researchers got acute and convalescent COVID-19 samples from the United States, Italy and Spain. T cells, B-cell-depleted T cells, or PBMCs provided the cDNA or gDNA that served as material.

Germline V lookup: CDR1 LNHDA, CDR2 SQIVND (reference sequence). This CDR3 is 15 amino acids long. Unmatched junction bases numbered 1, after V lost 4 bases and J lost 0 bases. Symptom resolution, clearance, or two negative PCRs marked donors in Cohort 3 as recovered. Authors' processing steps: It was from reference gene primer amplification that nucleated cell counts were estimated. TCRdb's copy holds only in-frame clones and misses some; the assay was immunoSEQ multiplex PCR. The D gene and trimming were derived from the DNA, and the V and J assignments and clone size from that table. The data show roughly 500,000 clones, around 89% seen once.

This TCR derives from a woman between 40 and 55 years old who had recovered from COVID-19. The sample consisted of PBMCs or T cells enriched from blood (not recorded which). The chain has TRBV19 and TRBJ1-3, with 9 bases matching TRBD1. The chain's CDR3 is CASSTTGGSGNTIYF. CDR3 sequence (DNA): TGTGCCAGTAGTACGACAGGGGGCTCTGGAAACACCATATATTTT. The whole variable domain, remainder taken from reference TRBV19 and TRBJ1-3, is DGGITQSPKYLFRKEGQNVTLSCEQNLNHDAMYWYRQDPGQGLRLIYYSQIVNDFQKGDIAEGYSVSREKKESFPLTVTSAQKNPTAFYLCASSTTGGSGNTIYFGEGSWLTVV.